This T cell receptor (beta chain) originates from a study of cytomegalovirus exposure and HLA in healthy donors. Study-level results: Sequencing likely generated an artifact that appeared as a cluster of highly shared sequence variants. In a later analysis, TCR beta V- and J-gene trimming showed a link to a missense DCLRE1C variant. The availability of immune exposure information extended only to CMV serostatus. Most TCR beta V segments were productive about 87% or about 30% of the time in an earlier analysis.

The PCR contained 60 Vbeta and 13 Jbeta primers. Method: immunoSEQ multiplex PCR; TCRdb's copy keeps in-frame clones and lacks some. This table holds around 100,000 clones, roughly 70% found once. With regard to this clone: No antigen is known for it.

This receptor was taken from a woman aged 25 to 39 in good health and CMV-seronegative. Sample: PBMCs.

CDR3 sequence (DNA): TGTGCCAGCAGTGGACCTCAGGGGAACACTGAAGCTTTCTTT. Translation gives CASSGPQGNTEAFF. The gene calls are TRBV6-1 and TRBJ1-1; possibly TRBD1 for D (5 bases). The germline V gene encodes CDR1 MNHNS and CDR2 SASEGT. The CDR3 loop spans 14 amino acids. V lost 4 bases and J lost 1, with 10 bases in between.